One sample yielded the 24 T cell receptor beta chains listed below, sequenced in a study of HIV-infected patients and healthy controls. TCRdb fed the 5' RACE reads into MiXCR, producing one record per CDR3 protein. The data show about 64,000 distinct CDR3 sequences, around 21% seen once. The sample taken for sequencing was CD4+ T cells from blood. The origin of the receptors is a human donor in good health.

This clonotype occurred many times. The chain combines TRBV6-5 with TRBJ2-5; D not certain. From germline, CDR1 is MNHEY and CDR2 SVGAGI. The CDR3 is made up of 16 amino acids. Deletions cut 0 bases from V and 4 bases from J, with 15 bases between. The CDR3 sequence: CASSYSSSGVGETQYF. CDR3 DNA sequence: TGTGCCAGCAGTTACTCAAGTTCTGGGGTAGGAGAGACCCAGTACTTC.

CDR3 in DNA: TGTGCCAGCAGCGCGACACTGGGACTAGCGGGAGTCAATGAGCAGTTCTTC. Residues: CASSATLGLAGVNEQFF. The chain combines TRBV2 with TRBJ2-1, with TRBD2 matching 14 bases. This CDR3 has 17 residues. With V trimmed by 6 bases and J by 6 bases, 10 bases remained unmatched. Per germline, CDR1 SNHLY and CDR2 FYNNEI.

This rearrangement joins TRBV3-1 to TRBJ2-2, with D tentatively TRBD1 (5 bases). CDR3 size: 16 residues. Germline CDR1 reads LGHDT; CDR2 reads YNNKEL (reference sequence). Trimming took 0 bases from V and 0 from J, leaving 8 bases between them. The CDR3 DNA is TGTGCCAGCAGCCAAGACCGGACAACGAACACCGGGGAGCTGTTTTTT. It encodes CASSQDRTTNTGELFF.

This clonotype was counted many times. This chain links TRBV6-2 or TRBV6-3 with TRBJ1-1; no reliable D call. Germline CDR1 reads MNHEY; CDR2 reads SVGEGT. The CDR3 loop spans 12 amino acids. V shed 6 bases and J shed 2 bases, with 7 bases lying between them. The CDR3 DNA sequence: TGTGCCAGCAGGGAGGGTAACACTGAAGCTTTCTTT. This encodes CASREGNTEAFF.

This clonotype was seen only a few times. The rearrangement uses TRBV4-3 and TRBJ1-1; D remains ambiguous. V lost 4 bases and J 4 bases, leaving 10 bases between the germline ends. CDR1 is LGHNA and CDR2 is YSLEER in the germline V gene. The CDR3 runs 13 residues. CDR3 protein: CASSLSGATEAFF. The CDR3 bases are TGCGCCAGCAGCCTTTCGGGTGCCACTGAAGCTTTCTTT.

This clonotype was observed at least ten times. J is TRBJ2-4 and V is TRBV7-3; D tentatively reads TRBD1 or TRBD2 (5 bases each). The CDR3 runs 13 residues. V was pared by 3 bases and J by 6 bases, with 9 bases between. Per germline, CDR1 SGHTA and CDR2 FQGTGA. The CDR3 region is CASSLGTSNIQYF. DNA of the CDR3: TGTGCCAGCAGCTTGGGGACCTCAAACATTCAGTACTTC. The complete variable domain, with remaining parts taken from reference TRBV7-3 and TRBJ2-4, reads GAGVSQTPSNKVTEKGKYVELRCDPISGHTALYWYRQSLGQGPEFLIYFQGTGAADDSGLPNDRFFAVRPEGSVSTLKIQRTERGDSAVYLCASSLGTSNIQYFGAGTRLSVL.

This clonotype was counted ten times or more. This chain links TRBV5-5 with TRBJ2-2, with D perhaps assigned TRBD1 or TRBD2 (5 bases each). Trimming cost V 4 bases and J 10 bases, with 17 bases left between them. The CDR3 length is 14 residues. Looked up from germline, CDR1 is SGHKS and CDR2 is YYEKEE (reference sequence). DNA of the CDR3: TGTGCCAGCAGCCTCCCCGGGACGCTTAAGGAGCTGTTTTTT. This codes for CASSLPGTLKELFF. Complete variable domain (other parts from reference TRBV5-5 and TRBJ2-2): DAGVTQSPTHLIKTRGQQVTLRCSPISGHKSVSWYQQVLGQGPQFIFQYYEKEERGRGNFPDRFSARQFPNYSSELNVNALLLGDSALYLCASSLPGTLKELFFGEGSRLTVL.

The gene calls are TRBV2 and TRBJ1-1; no clear D gene. Deletions cut 1 base from V and 0 bases from J, with 9 bases between. Per germline, CDR1 SNHLY and CDR2 FYNNEI. The CDR3 contains 15 residues. The DNA for the CDR3 is TGTGCCAGCAGTGAAGGACGGGCCTTGAACACTGAAGCTTTCTTT. Its translation: CASSEGRALNTEAFF. The variable domain in full, completed from reference TRBV2 and TRBJ1-1, reads EPEVTQTPSHQVTQMGQEVILRCVPISNHLYFYWYRQILGQKVEFLVSFYNNEISEKSEIFDDQFSVERPDGSNFTLKIRSTKLEDSAMYFCASSEGRALNTEAFFGQGTRLTVV.

This clonotype has more than one count but fewer than ten. This chain joins TRBV6-4 and TRBJ2-1, with 11 bases fitting TRBD1. V was pared by 5 bases and J by 1 base, with 10 bases of the junction left unmatched. Germline loops: CDR1 MRHNA, CDR2 SNTAGT. CDR3 length equals 18 residues. The CDR3 is CASSPGQGVLSSYNEQFF. CDR3 DNA sequence: TGTGCCAGCAGTCCGGGACAGGGGGTGCTTAGTTCCTACAATGAGCAGTTCTTC.

This clonotype has just a few counts. The chain is built from TRBV6-5 and TRBJ1-3, with D maybe TRBD1 (6 bases). Germline assignment: CDR1 MNHEY and CDR2 SVGAGI. Deletions cut 0 bases from V and 0 bases from J, with 12 bases between. This CDR3 contains 17 residues. DNA for the CDR3: TGTGCCAGCAGTTACTCGGACAGATTCTACTCTGGAAACACCATATATTTT. Amino acid sequence: CASSYSDRFYSGNTIYF.

This clonotype came up a few times. This chain joins TRBV19 and TRBJ1-1; D unclear. The germline CDR1 and CDR2 sequences are LNHDA and SQIVND (reference sequence). This CDR3 spans 13 amino acids. V was cut by 10 bases and J by 8 bases, with 20 bases left in between. The CDR3, as DNA: TGTGCCACCAGTAGTCCGGGCTGGATGGAAGCTTTCTTT. Translating gives CATSSPGWMEAFF.

This clonotype was seen more than once but under ten times. The rearrangement links TRBV6-5 to TRBJ1-1; D not certain. The CDR3 is 12 amino acids. Between the trimmed V and J ends, which lost 0 bases and 10 bases, there was a span of 9 bases. Looked up from germline, CDR1 is MNHEY and CDR2 is SVGAGI. CDR3 DNA: TGTGCCAGCAGTTACTCTTCACGGGGAGCTTTCTTT. It translates to CASSYSSRGAFF.

The chain links TRBV28 to TRBJ2-1, with 9 bases matching TRBD2. The V gene end was trimmed by 8 bases and the J gene end by 7 bases; junction bases not matched to a gene: 9. Germline CDR1 reads MDHEN; CDR2 reads SYDVKM. The CDR3 consists of 14 residues. This CDR3 reads CASLGREGRNEQFF. The DNA of the CDR3 is TGTGCCAGCTTAGGGCGGGAGGGCCGGAATGAGCAGTTCTTC.

V gene TRBV18 combines with J gene TRBJ1-1, with D perhaps matching TRBD1 (5 bases). The ends were cut back, 3 bases at V and 3 bases at J, with 5 bases in the middle. CDR1 is KGHSH and CDR2 is LQKENI in the germline V gene. The CDR3 runs to 12 residues. The CDR3 sequence: CASSPGHTEAFF. As DNA, the CDR3 is TGTGCCAGCTCACCGGGACACACTGAAGCTTTCTTT.

For this clonotype: A read error may be the cause here, since a much bigger clone is one base away. The rearrangement joins TRBV4-1 to TRBJ2-7; perhaps D is TRBD1 or TRBD2 (5 bases each). Per germline, CDR1 MGHRA and CDR2 YSYEKL. CDR3 length: 15 residues. The CDR3 DNA reads as TGCACCAGCAGCCAAGGACCGGGGACGACCTACGAGCAGTACTTC. This sequence encodes CTSSQGPGTTYEQYF.

This clonotype was detected many times. The chain recombines TRBV20-1 with TRBJ1-2, with D perhaps TRBD1 (6 bases). Germline CDR1 is DFQATT and CDR2 is SNEGSKA (reference sequence). Trimming removed 3 bases from V and 4 bases from J, with 12 bases in between. The CDR3 runs to 13 residues. DNA of the CDR3: TGCAGTGCTAGCCGGGGGCAGGGCTATGGCTACACCTTC. As protein: CSASRGQGYGYTF.

This clonotype was detected ten times or more. CDR3 in amino acids: CASRRGGSTDTQYF. The CDR3 nucleotides read TGCGCCAGCAGGAGAGGGGGAAGCACAGATACGCAGTATTTT. V is TRBV10-2 and J is TRBJ2-3, with D tentatively TRBD1 (6 bases). The CDR3 contains 14 residues. Per germline, CDR1 WSHSY and CDR2 SAAADI. Trimming left V 6 bases short and J 0 bases short, with 10 bases between.

This clonotype was observed at least ten times. The chain combines TRBV7-8 with TRBJ2-7; D unclear. This CDR3 spans 12 amino acids. Germline V CDR1 and CDR2: SGHVS, FQNEAQ. V was cut by 5 bases and J by 6 bases, with 11 bases left in between. The CDR3: CASSRDQAEQYF. The CDR3 DNA reads TGTGCCAGCAGCCGCGATCAGGCCGAGCAGTACTTC.

In this sample, this clonotype turned up a few times. The chain employs TRBV12-3 or TRBV12-4 and TRBJ1-2; the D is unclear. Trimming removed 6 bases from V and 7 bases from J, with 18 bases in between. The CDR3 sequence is 14 residues long. This CDR3 reads CASRPSAGPLGYTF. The CDR3 bases are TGTGCCAGCAGGCCGAGTGCAGGCCCTCTTGGCTACACCTTC.

This clonotype was counted a few times. The genes are TRBV12-3 or TRBV12-4 and TRBJ2-1; D tentatively fits TRBD1 or TRBD2 (5 bases each). The CDR3 has 14 residues. V lost 5 bases to trimming and J lost 9 bases, with 17 bases between them. CDR3 residues: CASSPGWAGSEQFF. The CDR3 nucleotides are TGTGCCAGCAGTCCGGGATGGGCAGGGAGTGAGCAGTTCTTC.

This clonotype was found a few times. The chain combines TRBV14 with TRBJ1-3, with D tentatively TRBD1 (6 bases). V was clipped by 4 bases and J by 0 bases, with 7 bases between them. There are 14 residues in the CDR3. CDR1 and CDR2 from the germline V gene are SGHDN and FVKESK. As DNA, the CDR3 is TGTGCCAGCAGCCTGGGACACTCTGGAAACACCATATATTTT. Protein sequence: CASSLGHSGNTIYF.

The V and J genes are TRBV6-5 and TRBJ1-5; TRBD1 is a possible D gene (5 bases). This CDR3 is built from 13 residues. Trimming shortened V by 2 bases and J by 4 bases, and 6 bases separated the two germline ends. CDR1 is MNHEY and CDR2 is SVGAGI in the germline V gene. The CDR3 region has the DNA TGTGCCAGCAGTTACAACAGGAATCAGCCCCAGCATTTT. This translates into CASSYNRNQPQHF.

The table lists this clonotype with many counts. The chain carries TRBV29-1 and TRBJ1-1; the D is unclear. The CDR3 is made up of 13 amino acids. Germline lookup yields CDR1 SQVTM and CDR2 ANQGSEA. Trimming took off 4 bases at V and 0 bases at J, with 9 bases between the two ends. CDR3 sequence reads: CSVGLQMNTEAFF. CDR3 nucleotide sequence: TGCAGCGTTGGACTACAAATGAACACTGAAGCTTTCTTT.

This clonotype is classed as medium-sized. The chain uses TRBV29-1 and TRBJ1-5, with TRBD1 as a possible D gene (6 bases). Trimming removed 4 bases at V and 2 bases at J, with 9 bases between. CDR1 and CDR2 from the germline V gene are SQVTM and ANQGSEA. The CDR3 is 13 amino acids. CDR3 sequence reads: CSVGWGRNQPQHF. CDR3 DNA: TGCAGCGTTGGTTGGGGGCGCAATCAGCCCCAGCATTTT.